This entry lists 25 T cell receptor beta chains sequenced from one sample in a study of regulatory T cells in long-lasting Graves disease. Library construction for TCR beta used iRepertoire HTBI primers and Arm-PCR of CDR3 regions. TCRdb re-derived calls from the multiplex PCR reads in MiXCR, one entry per CDR3 protein. The sample has 400,000 or so distinct CDR3 sequences; roughly 20% are singletons. The time point here: persistent/refractory GD, antithyroid drugs over 5 years with positive TRAb. Generation of the TCR library employed RNA extracted from PBMCs. The source was peripheral blood mononuclear cells (PBMCs), collected when the disease was refractory, from a patient treated with antithyroid drugs. The receptors stem from a female donor with Graves disease.

This clonotype was recorded at least ten times. V usage is TRBV7-2 and J usage is TRBJ1-5, with 7 bases lining up with TRBD1. Germline V gene data show CDR1 as SGHTA and CDR2 as FQGNSA. The CDR3 contains 13 residues. With 5 bases clipped from V and 7 bases from J, the junction kept 5 bases outside the gene matches. In DNA form, the CDR3 reads TGTGCCAGCAGCCAGACAGGGCTGCAGCCCCAGCATTTT. This codes for CASSQTGLQPQHF.

The chain links TRBV7-2 to TRBJ1-5; D may be TRBD1 (5 bases). V was trimmed by 5 bases and J by 6 bases, leaving 23 bases between them. The CDR3 runs 17 residues. Germline V gives CDR1 SGHTA, CDR2 FQGNSA. CDR3 sequence reads: CASSPDPGGSFIQPQHF. The CDR3 bases are TGTGCCAGCAGCCCTGACCCGGGGGGATCGTTTATTCAGCCCCAGCATTTT.

This clonotype was seen many times. V usage is TRBV7-2 and J usage is TRBJ2-7; 9 bases are a match to TRBD2. The CDR3 consists of 15 residues. V shed 2 bases and J 2 bases; nucleotides not matched to a gene: 4. Germline V gives CDR1 SGHTA, CDR2 FQGNSA. Written as DNA, the CDR3 is TGTGCCAGCAGCTTAAGTGCTAGCGGGACCTACGAGCAGTACTTC. Encoded protein: CASSLSASGTYEQYF.

This chain links TRBV9 with TRBJ1-5; D remains unclear. The V end was cut by 4 bases, the J end by 3 bases, with 8 bases between. There are 13 residues in the CDR3. The germline V gene has CDR1 SGDLS and CDR2 YYNGEE. CDR3 loop: CASSNGDNQPQHF. The CDR3 coding sequence is TGTGCCAGCAGCAACGGGGACAATCAGCCCCAGCATTTT.

This clonotype has only a few counts. The genes are TRBV11-3 and TRBJ1-1; tentatively, D is TRBD1 (5 bases). Germline assignment: CDR1 SGHNT and CDR2 YENEEA. The V end was cut by 5 bases, the J end by 0 bases, with 13 bases between. CDR3 size: 15 residues. DNA for the CDR3: TGTGCCAGCAGCCGCCCAGCGGACATGAACACTGAAGCTTTCTTT. Protein sequence: CASSRPADMNTEAFF.

The chain is built from TRBV7-9 and TRBJ2-7; D perhaps matches TRBD1 (5 bases). Deletions cut 7 bases from V and 2 bases from J, with 12 bases between. Germline V gene sequence: CDR1 SEHNR, CDR2 FQNEAQ (reference sequence). CDR3 size: 13 residues. In DNA, the CDR3 is TGTGCCAGCACCGACAGTCAAACCTACGAGCAGTACTTC. Its translation: CASTDSQTYEQYF.

Many counts were recorded for this clonotype. This chain connects TRBV27 to TRBJ2-7; D not resolved. Germline V gene lookup returns CDR1 MNHEY and CDR2 SMNVEV (reference sequence). The CDR3 spans 15 residues. V lost 6 bases, J lost 2 bases, and 17 bases lay in between. CDR3: CASSSGPHTTYEQYF. CDR3 bases: TGTGCCAGCAGCTCCGGGCCCCACACGACCTACGAGCAGTACTTC.

This clonotype was counted only a few times. The chain joins TRBV7-3 to TRBJ1-1; D is ambiguous. The CDR3 has 14 residues. The V end was cut by 1 base, the J end by 2 bases, with 8 bases between. Germline V gene lookup returns CDR1 SGHTA and CDR2 FQGTGA. CDR3 DNA sequence: TGTGCCAGCAGCTTAAGCCCCAGTAACACTGAAGCTTTCTTT. It yields the protein CASSLSPSNTEAFF. The full variable domain, rest sourced from reference TRBV7-3 and TRBJ1-1, is GAGVSQTPSNKVTEKGKYVELRCDPISGHTALYWYRQSLGQGPEFLIYFQGTGAADDSGLPNDRFFAVRPEGSVSTLKIQRTERGDSAVYLCASSLSPSNTEAFFGQGTRLTVV.

This clonotype has a count of ten or more. The CDR3 DNA follows: TGTGCCAGCAGCTTGTCTACAGGCGGAAGATCCTACGAGCAGTACTTC. Its protein product is CASSLSTGGRSYEQYF. The rearrangement joins TRBV7-6 to TRBJ2-7; perhaps TRBD1 as D (5 bases). Trimming took 3 bases from V and 1 from J, leaving 16 bases between them. This CDR3 is 16 amino acids long. Germline lookup yields CDR1 SGHVS and CDR2 FNYEAQ.

The sample holds a few counts of this clonotype. The chain combines TRBV19 with TRBJ1-2; TRBD1 is a possible D gene (5 bases). Trimming cost V 3 bases and J 7 bases, with 21 bases left between them. This CDR3 is 16 amino acids long. Germline CDR1 and CDR2: LNHDA and SQIVND (reference sequence). Here the CDR3 reads CASSIEKTYQGFGYTF. Here the CDR3 DNA reads TGTGCCAGTAGTATCGAAAAGACATACCAGGGTTTTGGCTACACCTTC.

This clonotype has at least ten counts. The V call is TRBV12-3 or TRBV12-4, the J call TRBJ2-7; 8 bases align to TRBD2. V shed 5 bases, J shed 2 bases, and the junction held 11 bases outside the gene matches. The CDR3 runs to 16 residues. CDR3 nucleotide sequence: TGTGCCAGCAGTCGCCTCGGACTAGCAGACCCCTACGAGCAGTACTTC. The encoded protein is CASSRLGLADPYEQYF.

Comment on this clonotype: An end of the junction does not agree with germline; a read error may underlie this. The CDR3 protein is CAGSTGADQPQHF. In nucleotides, the CDR3 is TGTGCCGGCAGCACAGGGGCCGATCAGCCCCAGCATTTT. J is TRBJ1-5 and V is TRBV6-1; TRBD1 agrees at 7 bases. The CDR3 spans 13 residues. In germline, CDR1 is MNHNS, CDR2 SASEGT.

In its sample, this clonotype was seen a few times. The chain has TRBV18 and TRBJ2-7; D gene unclear. Trimming pared 6 bases from V and 0 bases from J, leaving 12 bases between. The CDR3 covers 14 residues. The V gene's germline CDR1 is KGHSH and CDR2 LQKENI. DNA of the CDR3: TGTGCCAGCTCGCAGAACCCTAGCTCCTACGAGCAGTACTTC. Translation gives CASSQNPSSYEQYF.

V is TRBV15 and J is TRBJ2-7; maybe TRBD1 (5 bases). CDR3 length: 15 residues. Trimming took off 0 bases at V and 0 bases at J, with 9 bases between the two ends. Germline CDR1 reads LNHNV; CDR2 reads YYDKDF (reference sequence). As DNA, the CDR3 is TGTGCCACCAGCAGAGAAGGGGCTAGCTCCTACGAGCAGTACTTC. It yields the protein CATSREGASSYEQYF.

The table lists this clonotype with a few counts. This rearrangement joins TRBV5-1 to TRBJ1-2; D gene unclear. Between the trimmed V and J ends, which lost 0 bases and 8 bases, there was a span of 17 bases. The CDR3 contains 15 residues. Germline assignment: CDR1 SGHRS and CDR2 YFSETQ. CDR3 in amino acids: CASSLDRGSSWGYTF. CDR3 nucleotides: TGCGCCAGCAGCTTGGATCGGGGATCGAGTTGGGGCTACACCTTC.

This clonotype was seen many times. The chain recombines TRBV20-1 with TRBJ2-5, with D unclear. Germline V gene data show CDR1 as DFQATT and CDR2 as SNEGSKA (reference sequence). There are 12 residues in the CDR3. V lost 7 bases to trimming and J lost 1 base, with 10 bases between them. CDR3 bases: TGCAGTGTATCGAATCCCCAAGAGACCCAGTACTTC. It codes for CSVSNPQETQYF.

The CDR3 sequence: CASSFGQDRADEQFF. The CDR3 DNA reads TGTGCCAGCAGTTTTGGTCAGGACAGGGCGGATGAGCAGTTCTTC. The chain recombines TRBV28 with TRBJ2-1, with TRBD1 matching over 8 bases. The V segment lost 3 bases and the J segment 8 bases; nucleotides outside the gene matches: 9. Germline loops: CDR1 MDHEN, CDR2 SYDVKM. CDR3 length: 15 residues.

V and J are TRBV6-1 and TRBJ2-2; tentatively, D is TRBD1 (6 bases). The germline CDR1 and CDR2 sequences are MNHNS and SASEGT. Trimming took off 10 bases at V and 6 bases at J, with 18 bases between the two ends. The CDR3 consists of 14 residues. CDR3 coding DNA: TGTGCCACCAGACTGGGACATCGTGCCGGGGAGCTGTTTTTT. Translating gives CATRLGHRAGELFF.

The chain couples TRBV27 to TRBJ1-1; D may be TRBD1 (6 bases). Germline CDR1 reads MNHEY; CDR2 reads SMNVEV (reference sequence). V dropped 6 bases and J dropped 0 bases, with 17 bases sitting between them. The CDR3 totals 16 residues. CDR3 DNA: TGTGCCAGCAGCCAGTACCGGGGGGCTATGAACACTGAAGCTTTCTTT. This translates into CASSQYRGAMNTEAFF.

There are many counts of this clonotype. This rearrangement joins TRBV27 to TRBJ1-5; 8 bases align to TRBD1. In germline, CDR1 is MNHEY, CDR2 SMNVEV (reference sequence). This CDR3 is 13 amino acids long. Trimming cost V 5 bases and J 7 bases; bases outside gene matches: 4. The CDR3 bases are TGTGCCAGCAGTCGACAGGGGAGCCAGCCCCAGCATTTT. Protein product: CASSRQGSQPQHF.

This clonotype turned up a few times. The chain recombines TRBV3-1 with TRBJ2-7, with 12 bases matching TRBD2. The CDR3 consists of 15 residues. From germline, CDR1 is LGHDT and CDR2 YNNKEL (reference sequence). V gave up 4 bases and J gave up 4 bases; unmatched junction bases: 5. The CDR3 DNA follows: TGTGCCAGCAGCCCGCTAGCGGGAGGGCTATACGAGCAGTACTTC. Translated: CASSPLAGGLYEQYF.

This clonotype was observed a few times. The chain links TRBV30 to TRBJ1-1; D unclear. The V gene lost 5 bases and the J gene lost 6 bases, with 10 bases spanning the gap. Germline CDR1 reads GTSNPN; CDR2 reads SVGIG (reference sequence). This CDR3 spans 11 amino acids. DNA for the CDR3: TGTGCCTGGGGGAGTGGGTCTGAAGCTTTCTTT. It is translated as CAWGSGSEAFF. The full variable domain, in which reference TRBV30 and TRBJ1-1 provide the parts outside the CDR3, is SQTIHQWPATLVQPVGSPLSLECTVEGTSNPNLYWYRQAAGRGLQLLFYSVGIGQISSEVPQNLSASRPQDRQFILSSKKLLLSDSGFYLCAWGSGSEAFFGQGTRLTVV.

The V and J genes are TRBV6-5 and TRBJ2-7, with TRBD1 identical over 10 bases. Trimming cost V 0 bases and J 3 bases; bases outside gene matches: 2. The CDR3 extends over 15 amino acids. Germline CDR1 MNHEY, CDR2 SVGAGI. The CDR3 sequence: CASSYSDRGSYEQYF. The DNA for the CDR3 is TGTGCCAGCAGTTACTCGGACAGGGGGAGCTACGAGCAGTACTTC.

This clonotype was seen repeatedly, ten times or more. This rearrangement joins TRBV12-3 or TRBV12-4 to TRBJ1-6, with 9 bases fitting TRBD1. The CDR3 length is 16 residues. The V gene end was trimmed by 6 bases and the J gene end by 10 bases; junction bases not matched to a gene: 13. The CDR3 here is CASRPGQGNPKSPLHF. In DNA, the CDR3 is TGTGCCAGCAGGCCGGGACAGGGAAACCCAAAATCACCCCTCCACTTT.

This clonotype was observed at least ten times. The genes are TRBV29-1 and TRBJ1-1; 7 bases line up with TRBD1. Germline V lookup: CDR1 SQVTM, CDR2 ANQGSEA. V lost 4 bases and J lost 4; bases outside the gene matches: 3. The CDR3 covers 12 residues. The CDR3 sequence: CSVGQGVTEAFF. Written as DNA, the CDR3 is TGCAGCGTTGGACAGGGAGTCACTGAAGCTTTCTTT.